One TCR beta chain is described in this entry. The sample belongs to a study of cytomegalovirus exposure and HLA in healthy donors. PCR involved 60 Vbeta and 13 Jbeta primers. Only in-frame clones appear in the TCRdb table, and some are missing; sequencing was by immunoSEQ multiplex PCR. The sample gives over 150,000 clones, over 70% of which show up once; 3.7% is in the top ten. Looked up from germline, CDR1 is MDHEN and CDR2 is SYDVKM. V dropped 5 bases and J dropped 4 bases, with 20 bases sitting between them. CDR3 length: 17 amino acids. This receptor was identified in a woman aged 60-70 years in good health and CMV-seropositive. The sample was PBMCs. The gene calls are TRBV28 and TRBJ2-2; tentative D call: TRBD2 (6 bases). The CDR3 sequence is CASSPLDRTGATGELFF. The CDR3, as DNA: TGTGCCAGCAGTCCCCTCGACCGAACGGGAGCCACCGGGGAGCTGTTTTTT.